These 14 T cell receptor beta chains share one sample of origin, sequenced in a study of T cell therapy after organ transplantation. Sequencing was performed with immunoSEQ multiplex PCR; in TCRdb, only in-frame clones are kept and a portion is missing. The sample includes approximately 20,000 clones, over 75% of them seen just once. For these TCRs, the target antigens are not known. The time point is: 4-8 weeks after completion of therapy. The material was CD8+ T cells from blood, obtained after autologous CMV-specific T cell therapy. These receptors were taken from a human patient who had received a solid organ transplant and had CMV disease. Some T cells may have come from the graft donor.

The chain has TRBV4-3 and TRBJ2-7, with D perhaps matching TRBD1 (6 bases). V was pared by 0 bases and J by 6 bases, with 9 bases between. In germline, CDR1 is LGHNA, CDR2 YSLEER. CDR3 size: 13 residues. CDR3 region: CASSQDRGVEQYF. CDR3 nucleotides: TGCGCCAGCAGCCAAGACAGGGGAGTCGAGCAGTACTTC.

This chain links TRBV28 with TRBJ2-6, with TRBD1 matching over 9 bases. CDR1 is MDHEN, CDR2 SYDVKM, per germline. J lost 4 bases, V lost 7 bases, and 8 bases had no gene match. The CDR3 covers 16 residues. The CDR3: CASTYGTGSGANVLTF. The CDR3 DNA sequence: TGTGCCAGCACCTATGGGACAGGGAGCGGGGCCAACGTCCTGACTTTC.

DNA of the CDR3: TGTGCCAGCAGCTACGGCGGGACCGGGGAGCTGTTTTTT. Amino acid sequence: CASSYGGTGELFF. The chain carries TRBV5-5 and TRBJ2-2, with D tentatively TRBD2 (5 bases). CDR3 length equals 13 residues. The germline V and J ends were trimmed by 3 bases and 5 bases, with 8 bases remaining between them. Germline CDR1 reads SGHKS; CDR2 reads YYEKEE (reference sequence).

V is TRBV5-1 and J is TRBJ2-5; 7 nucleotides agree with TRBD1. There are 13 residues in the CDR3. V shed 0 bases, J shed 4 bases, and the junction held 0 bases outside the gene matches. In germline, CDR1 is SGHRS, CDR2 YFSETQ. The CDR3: CASSLDRGETQYF. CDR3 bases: TGCGCCAGCAGCTTGGACAGGGGAGAGACCCAGTACTTC.

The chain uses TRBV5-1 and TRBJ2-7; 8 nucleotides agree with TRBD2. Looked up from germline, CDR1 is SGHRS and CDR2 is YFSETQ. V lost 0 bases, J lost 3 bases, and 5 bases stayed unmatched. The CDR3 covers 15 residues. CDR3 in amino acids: CASSLDTGGRYEQYF. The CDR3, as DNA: TGCGCCAGCAGCTTGGATACGGGAGGGCGCTACGAGCAGTACTTC. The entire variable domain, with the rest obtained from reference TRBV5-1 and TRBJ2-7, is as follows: KAGVTQTPRYLIKTRGQQVTLSCSPISGHRSVSWYQQTPGQGLQFLFEYFSETQRNKGNFPGRFSGRQFSNSRSEMNVSTLELGDSALYLCASSLDTGGRYEQYFGPGTRLTVT.

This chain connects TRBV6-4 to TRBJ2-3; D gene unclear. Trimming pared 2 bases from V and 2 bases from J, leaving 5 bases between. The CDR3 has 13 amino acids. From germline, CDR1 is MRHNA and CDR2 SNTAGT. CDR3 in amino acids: CASSDRPTDTQYF. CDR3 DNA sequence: TGTGCCAGCAGTGACAGACCCACAGATACGCAGTATTTT.

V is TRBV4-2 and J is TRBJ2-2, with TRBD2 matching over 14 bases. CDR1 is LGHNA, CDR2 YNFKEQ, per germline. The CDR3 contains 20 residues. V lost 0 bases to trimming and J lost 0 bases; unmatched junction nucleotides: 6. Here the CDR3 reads CASSQDLGLAGGSNTGELFF. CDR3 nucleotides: TGTGCCAGCAGCCAAGATCTAGGACTAGCGGGGGGATCGAACACCGGGGAGCTGTTTTTT.

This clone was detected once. The CDR3 spells CASSLATRTANTEAFF. The CDR3 DNA is TGTGCCAGCAGCTTAGCGACCAGGACGGCGAACACTGAAGCTTTCTTT. V usage is TRBV7-8 and J usage is TRBJ1-1; D is uncertain. V shed 0 bases and J shed 1 base, with 12 bases lying between them. The CDR3 runs to 16 residues. Germline CDR1 reads SGHVS; CDR2 reads FQNEAQ.

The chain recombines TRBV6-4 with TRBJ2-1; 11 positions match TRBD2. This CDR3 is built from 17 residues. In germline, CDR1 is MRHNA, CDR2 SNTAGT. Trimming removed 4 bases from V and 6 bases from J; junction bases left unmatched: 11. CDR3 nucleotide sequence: TGTGCCAGCAGTGCACTAGCGGGGGCCGGGTCTTTCAATGAGCAGTTCTTC. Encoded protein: CASSALAGAGSFNEQFF.

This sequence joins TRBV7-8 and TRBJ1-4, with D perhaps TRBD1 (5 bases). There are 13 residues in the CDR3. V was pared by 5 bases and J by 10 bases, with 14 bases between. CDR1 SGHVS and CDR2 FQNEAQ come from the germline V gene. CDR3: CASSRDRGGKLFF. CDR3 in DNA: TGTGCCAGCAGCCGGGACCGGGGAGGAAAACTGTTTTTT.

The chain's CDR3 is CASSLGQSAFYGYTF. In DNA, the CDR3 is TGCGCCAGCAGCTTGGGGCAGTCTGCCTTCTATGGCTACACCTTC. The chain carries TRBV5-1 and TRBJ1-2; D gene ambiguous. Trimming cost V 0 bases and J 4 bases, with 13 bases left between them. Germline CDR1 SGHRS, CDR2 YFSETQ. The length of the CDR3 is 15 residues. Complete variable domain (other parts from reference TRBV5-1 and TRBJ1-2): KAGVTQTPRYLIKTRGQQVTLSCSPISGHRSVSWYQQTPGQGLQFLFEYFSETQRNKGNFPGRFSGRQFSNSRSEMNVSTLELGDSALYLCASSLGQSAFYGYTFGSGTRLTVV.

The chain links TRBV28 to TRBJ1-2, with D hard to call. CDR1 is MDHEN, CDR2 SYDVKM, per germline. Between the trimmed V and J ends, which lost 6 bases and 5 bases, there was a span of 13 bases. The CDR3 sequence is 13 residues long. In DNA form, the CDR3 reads TGTGCCAGCAGCCTCCGGTCCGGTTATGGCTACACCTTC. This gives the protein CASSLRSGYGYTF.

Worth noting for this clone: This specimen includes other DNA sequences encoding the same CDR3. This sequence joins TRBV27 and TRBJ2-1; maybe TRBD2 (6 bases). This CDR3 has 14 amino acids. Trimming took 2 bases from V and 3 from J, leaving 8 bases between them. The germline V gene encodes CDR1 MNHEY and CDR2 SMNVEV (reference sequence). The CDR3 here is CASSLGGNYNEQFF. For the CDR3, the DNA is TGTGCCAGCAGTTTAGGCGGGAACTACAATGAGCAGTTCTTC.

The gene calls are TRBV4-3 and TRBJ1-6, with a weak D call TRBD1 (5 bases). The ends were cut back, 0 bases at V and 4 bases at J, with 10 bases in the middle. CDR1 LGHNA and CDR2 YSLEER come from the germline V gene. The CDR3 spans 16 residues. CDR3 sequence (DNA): TGCGCCAGCAGCCAAGAGCACGACAGTTATAATTCACCCCTCCACTTT. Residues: CASSQEHDSYNSPLHF.